This T cell receptor (beta chain) was identified during a study of blood T cell repertoires in COVID-19 (dated by TCRdb to the early 2020s). Study-wide context: Samples covering the acute and convalescent phases of COVID-19 were provided by collaborators in the United States, Italy and Spain. The material from the prospective study consisted of cDNA or gDNA derived from T cells, B-cell-depleted T cells, or PBMCs. Deeply sampled blood TCRbeta repertoires from subjects exposed to, actively infected with, or recovered from COVID-19 were included in the dataset. The repertoires were released in a freely available public database intended as a resource for research on the immune response to SARS-CoV-2. Samples were obtained from the ongoing ImmuneRACE study (first 160 participants) and from roughly 1,300 subjects provided by 6 global collaborators. A de-identified subject ID, COVID-19 status, age in years and sex were almost always included in the sample metadata. Where available, HLA class I and class II types were obtained from metadata supplied by the sample provider rather than from assay-based typing. The full study reports these points: The amount of clinical and demographic metadata varied by source and participant and was provided uncurated.

TCRbeta CDR3 regions were amplified from genomic DNA by means of the immunoSEQ Assay, a bias-controlled multiplex PCR. For the original study's pipeline: Within the assay, amplification of reference gene primers was used to estimate how many nucleated cells each sample contained. Sequence reads were collapsed and filtered to measure the absolute abundance of every unique TCRbeta CDR3 rearrangement. For each sample, productive Simpson clonality was calculated as the square root of Simpson's diversity index over productive rearrangements. The immuneACCESS repertoire file appears here via TCRdb, limited to in-frame rearrangements. These files lack a portion of the clones; in checked studies, under half of the deficit traces to unresolved V genes, and the cause of the others is not known. Clone size and V and J calls were adopted from that table, with D and trimming inferred from the DNA. The sample table lists roughly 200,000 clones, around 84% of them with a count of one. The ten largest clones capture 5.9% of the sample.

Whole blood was collected in K2EDTA tubes by collaborating institutions according to the institutions' own protocols. Collaborator samples were shipped for TCRbeta analysis as frozen whole blood, isolated PBMCs, or DNA extracted from either sample type. In the germline V gene, CDR1 corresponds to MGHRA and CDR2 to YSYEKL. The germline V end is reduced by 6 bases and the J end by 2 bases; junction bases left unmatched: 7. From its cysteine to its phenylalanine, the CDR3 spans 15 amino acids. The kept DNA is CDR3 alone, 45 bases in frame from the first base. Remarks on this clone: What this receptor recognizes is not known. Per-base qualities were not stored, and no clone one base away is much larger.

The TCR was taken from a man of 80 years or more with acute or convalescent COVID-19. The chain employs TRBV4-1 and TRBJ2-1, with 7 bases aligning to TRBD1. The sequenced material came from peripheral blood. The CDR3 loop reads CASSSVQGTYNEQFF. The nucleotide sequence is TGCGCCAGCAGTTCTGTACAGGGGACCTACAATGAGCAGTTCTTC.